The 8 T cell receptor beta chains listed next were all sequenced from one sample in a study of Ad26.COV2.S vaccination and SARS-CoV-2 variants. Data came from immunoSEQ multiplex PCR; TCRdb stores just in-frame clones and leaves some out. Of about 320,000 clones detected, about 85% appear once; the ten largest clones hold about 2.1%. Treatment: some 20 received Ad26.COV2.S at low or high dose, single or two shots; roughly five received placebo; per-sample allocation not given. At day 63 after the first vaccine or placebo injection, samples were drawn. Sequencing used peripheral blood, obtained in a trial of Ad26.COV2.S vaccine versus placebo. These receptors were obtained from a person aged 18-65 years who received the Ad26.COV2.S COVID-19 vaccine or a placebo.

The chain recombines TRBV5-8 with TRBJ2-5, with TRBD1 matching 7 bases. The length of the CDR3 is 12 residues. The trim removed 0 bases at V and 12 bases at J, leaving 5 bases unmatched. Germline V CDR1 and CDR2: SGHTS, YDEGEE. CDR3 loop: CASSLAVRGKYF. In nucleotides, the CDR3 is TGTGCCAGCAGCTTGGCTGTCAGGGGGAAGTACTTC.

This rearrangement joins TRBV29-1 to TRBJ2-1; unclear D gene. Germline V gene data show CDR1 as SQVTM and CDR2 as ANQGSEA. CDR3 length: 14 amino acids. V lost 5 bases and J lost 6, with 17 bases in between. CDR3 protein: CSVFLAPWGNEQFF. The CDR3 bases are TGCAGCGTTTTTTTGGCCCCCTGGGGCAATGAGCAGTTCTTC.

This clone has only one observation. The rearrangement links TRBV7-3 to TRBJ2-1, with D tentatively TRBD1 or TRBD2 (5 bases each). Germline V CDR1 and CDR2: SGHTA, FQGTGA. The CDR3 runs to 15 residues. With 3 bases removed from V and 7 bases from J, the gap between germline ends came to 16 bases. In nucleotides, the CDR3 is TGTGCCAGCAGCTTGAGCGGCGGTGAGGGGAATGAGCAGTTCTTC. It yields the protein CASSLSGGEGNEQFF.

CDR3 coding DNA: TGTGCCAGCAGTCAGACAGGATTCCAAGAGACCCAGTACTTC. This gives the protein CASSQTGFQETQYF. The chain recombines TRBV25-1 with TRBJ2-5; D possibly corresponds to TRBD1 (6 bases). In germline, CDR1 is MGHDK, CDR2 SYGVNS. The CDR3 has 14 amino acids. The V gene lost 5 bases and the J gene lost 1 base, with 11 bases spanning the gap.

The chain uses TRBV13 and TRBJ1-1; D is unresolved. This CDR3 comprises 13 residues. Germline V gene data show CDR1 as PRHDT and CDR2 as FYEKMQ (reference sequence). V lost 2 bases, J lost 1 base, and 5 bases lay in between. The CDR3 sequence: CASSLNRNTEAFF. CDR3 sequence (DNA): TGTGCCAGCAGCTTAAACAGGAACACTGAAGCTTTCTTT.

V and J are TRBV7-2 and TRBJ2-7; D gene ambiguous. Trimming pared 3 bases from V and 5 bases from J, leaving 11 bases between. The CDR3 runs 13 residues. Germline loops: CDR1 SGHTA, CDR2 FQGNSA. DNA of the CDR3: TGTGCCAGCAGCTTCGTTCAGTCTGACGAGCAGTACTTC. Its protein is CASSFVQSDEQYF.

The J gene is TRBJ2-3, the V gene TRBV5-4; D is unclear. V dropped 0 bases and J dropped 2 bases, with 7 bases sitting between them. This CDR3 region has 14 residues. Germline assignment: CDR1 SGHNT and CDR2 YYREEE (reference sequence). This CDR3 reads CASSLAGPTDTQYF. The CDR3 DNA reads as TGTGCCAGCAGCTTGGCGGGCCCCACAGATACGCAGTATTTT. The full variable domain, in which reference TRBV5-4 and TRBJ2-3 provide the parts outside the CDR3, is ETGVTQSPTHLIKTRGQQVTLRCSSQSGHNTVSWYQQALGQGPQFIFQYYREEENGRGNFPPRFSGLQFPNYSSELNVNALELDDSALYLCASSLAGPTDTQYFGPGTRLTVL.

This chain joins TRBV28 and TRBJ2-2, with a possible D match to TRBD1 (6 bases). V was shortened by 4 bases and J by 0 bases, with 15 bases between the two germline ends. Germline assignment: CDR1 MDHEN and CDR2 SYDVKM. CDR3 length equals 17 residues. CDR3 loop: CASSSWGLNANTGELFF. The CDR3 bases are TGTGCCAGCAGTTCATGGGGGCTTAACGCGAACACCGGGGAGCTGTTTTTT.